This T cell receptor (beta chain) was identified in a study of OX40 agonist ivuxolimab in advanced cancers. Overall study findings and caveats: Low levels of normalized T-cell clonal expansion also appeared in some nonresponders. Partial responders at 0.1-3.0 mg/kg had among the lowest clonal expansion.

This clone was counted between two and nine times. Its cognate antigen is unknown. Assay: immunoSEQ multiplex PCR; the TCRdb copy retains only in-frame clones and omits some. The sample holds some 80,000 clones, about 84% seen once. This CDR3 spans 12 amino acids. The germline V gene encodes CDR1 SEHNR and CDR2 FQNEAQ (reference sequence). V was cut by 0 bases and J by 2 bases, with 0 bases left in between. The sample consisted of CD4+ or CD8+ T cells sorted from blood, taken in a trial of the OX40 agonist ivuxolimab. The rearrangement links TRBV7-9 to TRBJ2-3; D is uncertain. The receptor was isolated from an adult with an advanced solid tumor such as melanoma, head and neck, liver or kidney cancer. CDR3 DNA sequence: TGTGCCAGCAGCTTAGCCACAGATACGCAGTATTTT. Its translation is CASSLATDTQYF.